The entry that follows covers one T cell receptor beta chain sequence. This specimen comes from a study of blood T cell repertoires in COVID-19. Study overall: Samples taken during acute and convalescent COVID-19 were collected in the United States, Italy and Spain. Sample material is recorded as cDNA or gDNA derived from T cells, B-cell-depleted T cells, or PBMCs.

The germline V gene has CDR1 SGHAT and CDR2 FQNNGV. The V and J ends lost 6 bases and 4 bases respectively, with 18 bases between them. There are 15 residues in the CDR3. Per the study methods: Reference gene primer amplification in the assay estimated nucleated cell counts. Data came from immunoSEQ multiplex PCR; TCRdb stores just in-frame clones and leaves some out. From that table come the V and J calls and clone size; the DNA was used to work out D and trimming. The sample lists around 58,000 clones; around nine tenths were seen once. The clonotype comes from a human donor with active COVID-19. The donor label of this sample is uncertain. J is TRBJ1-1 and V is TRBV11-2; tentatively, D is TRBD1 (5 bases). The sequenced sample was peripheral blood. CDR3 region: CASRHIQGTGTEAFF. The DNA of the CDR3 is TGTGCCAGCAGACATATCCAGGGAACGGGCACTGAAGCTTTCTTT.